This T cell receptor beta chain was identified during a study of shared clonotypes between healthy human individuals. General observations from the study: Collection of samples was limited to blood; tissue repertoires likely differ.

To note about this clone: The antigen is undetermined. Other DNA sequences in this specimen translate into the identical CDR3.

Produced via immunoSEQ multiplex PCR; TCRdb's table is partial and in-frame only. The data contain millions of clones, 85% to 95% of them singletons. This CDR3 has 11 amino acids. Trimming took off 2 bases at V and 2 bases at J, with 4 bases between the two ends. The V gene's germline CDR1 is GTSNPN and CDR2 SVGIG (reference sequence). This clonotype originated in a man aged 18 to 29 in good health. Source material: naive CD4+ T cells sorted from blood. This sample's subset: CD45RA+ positively selected. The V and J genes are TRBV30 and TRBJ2-7; D unclear. The CDR3, as DNA: TGTGCCTGGAGTCGGGCCTACGAGCAGTACTTC. Translated, it gives CAWSRAYEQYF. The complete variable domain, with remaining parts taken from reference TRBV30 and TRBJ2-7, reads SQTIHQWPATLVQPVGSPLSLECTVEGTSNPNLYWYRQAAGRGLQLLFYSVGIGQISSEVPQNLSASRPQDRQFILSSKKLLLSDSGFYLCAWSRAYEQYFGPGTRLTVT.